This TCR beta chain appears in the sequencing data of a study of T cell repertoires in cytomegalovirus infection. Across the study: Well-studied HLA-B-restricted epitopes and recently identified HLA-C-restricted epitopes of CMV were both used in the study. Indicated by public TCR beta signatures were CMV infection and matching HLA type.

This clonotype has a count of ten or more. Its target is unknown. This CDR3 contains 17 residues. The V end was cut by 5 bases, the J end by 1 base, with 21 bases between. The germline gives CDR1 SGHVS, CDR2 FQNEAQ. Broader study findings: Summed frequency of public TCR beta families distinguished CMV carriers with the relevant HLA. Within the response measured ex vivo, HLA-C-restricted CMV-specific TCR beta clonotypes were dominant.

Each CDR3 protein is one row after TCRdb ran MiXCR on the reads. The profile covers hundreds of thousands of distinct CDR3 sequences, with around a third appearing a single time and over 11% taken by the ten largest. This receptor was taken from a human donor in good health (CMV status not recorded). Some clones in this sample may be carry-over from other donors' samples. Sequenced here: cultured CD8+ T cells from PBMCs, sampled from culture after CMV antigen stimulation. This chain uses TRBV7-8 with TRBJ2-7; a possible D gene is TRBD1 (6 bases). Written as DNA, the CDR3 is TGTGCCAGCAGCCTCCGGGTGGGGGCCCTAATATCCTACGAGCAGTACTTC. Its translation: CASSLRVGALISYEQYF.